This T cell receptor (beta chain) originates from a study of T cells after yellow fever vaccination. Conversion of TCR transcripts into cDNA relied on 5'RACE template switching, which added a universal primer site and UMIs. TCRdb re-called the 5' RACE reads with MiXCR, one entry per CDR3 protein. Counted here are nearly 300,000 distinct CDR3 sequences, roughly 8.7% occurring once; the ten biggest clones make up around 3.4%. As concerns this clonotype: The antigen is not known.

Study-level points and caveats: Abundant bulk-population clonotypes could contaminate the FACS-sorted repertoires.

The CDR3 extends over 16 amino acids. V shed 0 bases, J shed 8 bases, and the junction held 12 bases outside the gene matches. Per germline, CDR1 ENHRY and CDR2 SYGVKD. The chain joins TRBV10-3 to TRBJ1-2, with TRBD1 matching 7 bases. The sample consisted of CD4+ T cells sorted from PBMCs, taken 5 days after the yellow fever booster vaccination. The receptor's source is a man between 18 and 29 years old who received the YFV17D yellow fever vaccine. Here the CDR3 DNA reads TGTGCCATCAGTGAGTCGCTTCTAGCTGCAGGGGGAGGCTACACCTTC. It specifies CAISESLLAAGGGYTF.